This passage covers 23 T cell receptor beta chains from one sample sequenced in a study of cytomegalovirus exposure and HLA in healthy donors. Primers for the PCR totalled 60 Vbeta and 13 Jbeta. Clones were read by immunoSEQ multiplex PCR, and TCRdb kept only the in-frame ones, dropping some. In the table there are 150,000 to 200,000 clones, about 88% of which are singletons. Sequencing was done on a sample of PBMCs. The receptors were sampled from a man aged 18 to 30 in good health and CMV-seropositive.

The J gene is TRBJ2-3, the V gene TRBV6-5; 9 bases map to TRBD2. CDR3 length: 14 residues. Per germline, CDR1 MNHEY and CDR2 SVGAGI. The V gene end was trimmed by 7 bases and the J gene end by 4 bases; junction bases not matched to a gene: 6. The CDR3 nucleotides read TGTGCCAGCAAGCGCGGGGGGGCCTCAGATACGCAGTATTTT. Amino acids: CASKRGGASDTQYF.

The chain combines TRBV5-6 with TRBJ2-1; D may be TRBD2 (5 bases). The CDR3 is made up of 14 amino acids. The V gene lost 4 bases and the J gene lost 3 bases, with 11 bases spanning the gap. Germline CDR1 reads SGHDT; CDR2 reads YYEEEE. CDR3 loop: CASSEEVSYNEQFF. The CDR3 DNA is TGTGCCAGCAGCGAGGAGGTCAGCTACAATGAGCAGTTCTTC. The full variable domain, in which reference TRBV5-6 and TRBJ2-1 provide the parts outside the CDR3, is DAGVTQSPTHLIKTRGQQVTLRCSPKSGHDTVSWYQQALGQGPQFIFQYYEEEERQRGNFPDRFSGHQFPNYSSELNVNALLLGDSALYLCASSEEVSYNEQFFGPGTRLTVL.

The V and J genes are TRBV6-6 and TRBJ1-1; D unresolved. In germline, CDR1 is MNHNY, CDR2 SVGAGI (reference sequence). This CDR3 spans 16 amino acids. Trimming left V 3 bases short and J 0 bases short, with 14 bases between. The chain's CDR3 is CASSYTSLSVNTEAFF. In nucleotides, the CDR3 is TGTGCCAGCAGTTATACTTCTCTTAGTGTGAACACTGAAGCTTTCTTT.

The chain recombines TRBV29-1 with TRBJ2-7, with TRBD2 matching 8 bases. There are 12 residues in the CDR3. Germline loops: CDR1 SQVTM, CDR2 ANQGSEA. V dropped 3 bases and J dropped 4; count of bases not matched to a gene: 2. The CDR3 bases are TGCAGCGTTGACTCGGGAGGGTACGAGCAGTACTTC. This gives the protein CSVDSGGYEQYF.

The chain combines TRBV30 with TRBJ1-2, with D perhaps TRBD1 (5 bases). Germline loops: CDR1 GTSNPN, CDR2 SVGIG (reference sequence). The V end was cut by 0 bases, the J end by 0 bases, with 14 bases between. The CDR3 has 16 residues. CDR3 bases: TGTGCCTGGAGTGTACAATGGGGGGAAGCTAACTATGGCTACACCTTC. It yields the protein CAWSVQWGEANYGYTF.

This sequence joins TRBV7-9 and TRBJ1-3; TRBD1 is a possible D gene (5 bases). CDR1 is SEHNR and CDR2 is FQNEAQ in the germline V gene (reference sequence). The CDR3 has 16 amino acids. V was trimmed by 5 bases and J by 1 base, leaving 15 bases between them. CDR3 DNA sequence: TGTGCCAGCAGCCAGACAGAGATACCTTCTGGAAACACCATATATTTT. Translating it yields CASSQTEIPSGNTIYF.

The J gene is TRBJ2-2, the V gene TRBV14; a possible D gene is TRBD2 (6 bases). The CDR3 runs to 14 residues. In germline, CDR1 is SGHDN, CDR2 FVKESK. The ends were cut back, 4 bases at V and 4 bases at J, with 10 bases in the middle. The CDR3, as DNA: TGTGCCAGCAGCCGGAGGGTGAGCACCGGGGAGCTGTTTTTT. Translating gives CASSRRVSTGELFF.

The V and J genes are TRBV6-5 and TRBJ1-1; D is undetermined. CDR3 size: 14 residues. V lost 4 bases, J lost 4 bases, and 13 bases lay in between. Per germline, CDR1 MNHEY and CDR2 SVGAGI. The CDR3 is CASSSASGSTEAFF. CDR3 coding DNA: TGTGCCAGCAGTTCCGCCAGCGGCAGCACTGAAGCTTTCTTT.

The chain uses TRBV18 and TRBJ1-2; 8 bases line up with TRBD1. With 6 bases clipped from V and 5 bases from J, the junction kept 14 bases outside the gene matches. Germline lookup yields CDR1 KGHSH and CDR2 LQKENI. The CDR3 length is 16 residues. CDR3 bases: TGTGCCAGCTCCAGGGGGCGATACCCTTCGTCATATGGCTACACCTTC. As protein: CASSRGRYPSSYGYTF.

This rearrangement joins TRBV6-1 to TRBJ1-4; TRBD1 agrees at 7 bases. The germline V gene encodes CDR1 MNHNS and CDR2 SASEGT. V gave up 8 bases and J gave up 12 bases; unmatched junction bases: 6. The length of the CDR3 is 11 residues. Written as DNA, the CDR3 is TGTGCCAGCTACACAGGGGCAGAACTGTTTTTT. Residues: CASYTGAELFF.

The genes are TRBV4-3 and TRBJ2-6; D is perhaps TRBD2 (5 bases). V was shortened by 0 bases and J by 0 bases, with 12 bases between the two germline ends. CDR3 length: 18 amino acids. The V gene's germline CDR1 is LGHNA and CDR2 YSLEER. CDR3 in amino acids: CASSQEPGRVSGANVLTF. As DNA, the CDR3 is TGCGCCAGCAGCCAAGAACCGGGAAGGGTCTCTGGGGCCAACGTCCTGACTTTC.

V is TRBV7-9 and J is TRBJ2-5; 7 nucleotides line up with TRBD1. The CDR3 runs 16 residues. Per germline, CDR1 SEHNR and CDR2 FQNEAQ (reference sequence). V shed 5 bases, J shed 4 bases, and the junction held 13 bases outside the gene matches. The CDR3 DNA follows: TGTGCCAGCAGCGACGGGGACAGATTATCCGGAGAGACCCAGTACTTC. Translated, it gives CASSDGDRLSGETQYF.

The V call is TRBV5-1, the J call TRBJ2-5; TRBD1 aligns across 9 bases. The germline V gene has CDR1 SGHRS and CDR2 YFSETQ. This CDR3 is 16 amino acids long. The J segment lost 2 bases and the V segment lost 1 base, leaving 6 bases of the junction unmatched. The CDR3: CASSLILTGGQETQYF. CDR3 DNA sequence: TGCGCCAGCAGCTTGATTCTGACAGGGGGTCAAGAGACCCAGTACTTC.

The chain uses TRBV10-3 and TRBJ2-7; 9 bases map to TRBD2. V lost 4 bases and J lost 3; bases outside the gene matches: 7. The CDR3 runs to 15 residues. The germline V gene has CDR1 ENHRY and CDR2 SYGVKD. DNA of the CDR3: TGTGCCATCAGTGCCACTAGCGGGCCCAACTACGAGCAGTACTTC. Translation gives CAISATSGPNYEQYF.

The chain combines TRBV6-1 with TRBJ2-7; maybe TRBD1 (6 bases). CDR1 and CDR2 (germline): MNHNS, SASEGT. V gave up 0 bases and J gave up 6 bases, with 15 bases separating them. The CDR3 spans 15 residues. The CDR3 coding sequence is TGTGCCAGCAGTGAAGCAGCGGCAGGGGCTGGCGAGCAGTACTTC. It is translated as CASSEAAAGAGEQYF.

This clone was observed a handful of times. The chain uses TRBV21-1 and TRBJ2-5; TRBD2, the D gene given by the table, was not confirmed from the DNA. TRBV21-1 constitutes a pseudogene. The CDR3 is made up of 18 amino acids. CDR3 DNA: TGTGCCAGCCTCAAGAGGAGCGGGGGGGCTAAATTTGAAGAGACCCAGTACTTC. Protein product: CASLKRSGGAKFEETQYF.

The rearrangement uses TRBV7-6 and TRBJ2-7; D gene ambiguous. CDR3 size: 14 residues. Trimming removed 2 bases at V and 5 bases at J, with 13 bases between. CDR1 and CDR2 (germline): SGHVS, FNYEAQ. The CDR3 DNA reads as TGTGCCAGCAGCTTAATCGTCGGTAGAAACGAGCAGTACTTC. It specifies CASSLIVGRNEQYF.

This chain links TRBV19 with TRBJ2-5; D remains ambiguous. V shed 4 bases and J shed 5 bases, with 11 bases lying between them. The CDR3 sequence is 13 residues long. Germline-derived CDR1 and CDR2 are LNHDA and SQIVND (reference sequence). In DNA form, the CDR3 reads TGTGCCAGTAGTACGCAGACGCGGGAGACCCAGTACTTC. Translating gives CASSTQTRETQYF.

In its sample, this clone was seen a few times. The J gene is TRBJ2-5, the V gene TRBV19; TRBD1 matches 7 bases. The CDR3 totals 15 residues. With V trimmed by 4 bases and J by 2 bases, 7 bases remained unmatched. Looked up from germline, CDR1 is LNHDA and CDR2 is SQIVND (reference sequence). This chain's CDR3 is CASSTIRDRQETQYF. DNA of the CDR3: TGTGCCAGTAGTACGATCCGGGACAGACAAGAGACCCAGTACTTC. Filled out from reference TRBV19 and TRBJ2-5, the complete variable domain reads DGGITQSPKYLFRKEGQNVTLSCEQNLNHDAMYWYRQDPGQGLRLIYYSQIVNDFQKGDIAEGYSVSREKKESFPLTVTSAQKNPTAFYLCASSTIRDRQETQYFGPGTRLLVL.

This chain connects TRBV6-1 to TRBJ2-3, with TRBD2 matching over 12 bases. The CDR3 has 14 residues. Germline assignment: CDR1 MNHNS and CDR2 SASEGT. Trimming at V came to 10 bases and at J to 1 base, leaving 3 bases not matched to a gene. The DNA for the CDR3 is TGTGCCACCTCTAGCGGGGGGGGCACAGATACGCAGTATTTT. Translated, it gives CATSSGGGTDTQYF.

The chain employs TRBV15 and TRBJ2-3; tentative D call: TRBD1 (5 bases). Deletions cut 1 base from V and 0 bases from J, with 5 bases between. This CDR3 comprises 14 residues. CDR1 is LNHNV, CDR2 YYDKDF, per germline (reference sequence). Here the CDR3 DNA reads TGTGCCACCAGCAGAGGGGGCAGCACAGATACGCAGTATTTT. This encodes CATSRGGSTDTQYF. Full variable domain (outside the CDR3, taken from reference TRBV15 and TRBJ2-3): DAMVIQNPRYQVTQFGKPVTLSCSQTLNHNVMYWYQQKSSQAPKLLFHYYDKDFNNEADTPDNFQSRRPNTSFCFLDIRSPGLGDTAMYLCATSRGGSTDTQYFGPGTRLTVL.

V and J are TRBV7-2 and TRBJ2-7; 9 positions agree with TRBD2. V gave up 6 bases and J gave up 0 bases; unmatched junction bases: 6. The length of the CDR3 is 15 residues. CDR1 SGHTA and CDR2 FQGNSA come from the germline V gene. The CDR3 loop is CASRLSSGDSYEQYF. The CDR3 nucleotides are TGTGCCAGCAGGTTATCTAGCGGGGACTCCTACGAGCAGTACTTC.

The rearrangement joins TRBV25-1 to TRBJ1-6; 7 positions match TRBD1. V dropped 5 bases and J dropped 7; count of bases not matched to a gene: 11. Germline CDR1 is MGHDK and CDR2 is SYGVNS. This CDR3 comprises 16 residues. The CDR3 region is CASSTSTGLRNSPLHF. In DNA, the CDR3 is TGTGCCAGCAGTACCTCGACAGGGCTTAGAAATTCACCCCTCCACTTT.